This TCR beta chain derives from a study of response to subunit inactivated influenza vaccine. General study points: The authors suggested that every seasonal influenza vaccination recruits few new T cells.

This CDR3 is 16 amino acids long. Deletions cut 1 base from V and 2 bases from J, with 15 bases between. CDR1 is SGHNT, CDR2 YYREEE, per germline (reference sequence). In TCRdb, the RT-PCR reads were re-called with MiXCR into one record per CDR3 protein. The sample lists roughly 650,000 distinct CDR3 sequences; less than 15% were seen once. Notes on this clonotype: No antigen is known for it.

The chain is built from TRBV5-4 and TRBJ2-5; the D is unclear. The receptor comes from a man aged 45-65 years who received an inactivated influenza vaccine. Sequenced here: PBMCs from blood, sampled 14 to 15 days before vaccination. CDR3 sequence (DNA): TGTGCCAGCAGCTTGTCCCCGCAAGGTGTACAAGAGACCCAGTACTTC. It translates to CASSLSPQGVQETQYF.